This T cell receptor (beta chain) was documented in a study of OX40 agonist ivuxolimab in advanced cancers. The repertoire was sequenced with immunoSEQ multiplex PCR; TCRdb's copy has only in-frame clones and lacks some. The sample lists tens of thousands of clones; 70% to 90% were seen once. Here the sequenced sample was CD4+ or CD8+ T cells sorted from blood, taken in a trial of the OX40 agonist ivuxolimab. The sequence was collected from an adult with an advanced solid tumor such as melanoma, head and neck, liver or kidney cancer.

The CDR3 nucleotides are TGTGCCAGCAGCTTATCCGGGACCGGGGCGCAGTATTTT. It encodes CASSLSGTGAQYF. V is TRBV7-7 and J is TRBJ2-3; the D gene could be TRBD1 or TRBD2 (5 bases each). Germline V lookup: CDR1 SSHAT, CDR2 FNYEAQ (reference sequence). CDR3 length: 13 amino acids. Trimming removed 2 bases from V and 10 bases from J, with 13 bases in between. The complete variable domain, with remaining parts taken from reference TRBV7-7 and TRBJ2-3, reads GAGVSQSPRYKVTKRGQDVTLRCDPISSHATLYWYQQALGQGPEFLTYFNYEAQPDKSGLPSDRFSAERPEGSISTLTIQRTEQRDSAMYRCASSLSGTGAQYFGPGTRLTVL.